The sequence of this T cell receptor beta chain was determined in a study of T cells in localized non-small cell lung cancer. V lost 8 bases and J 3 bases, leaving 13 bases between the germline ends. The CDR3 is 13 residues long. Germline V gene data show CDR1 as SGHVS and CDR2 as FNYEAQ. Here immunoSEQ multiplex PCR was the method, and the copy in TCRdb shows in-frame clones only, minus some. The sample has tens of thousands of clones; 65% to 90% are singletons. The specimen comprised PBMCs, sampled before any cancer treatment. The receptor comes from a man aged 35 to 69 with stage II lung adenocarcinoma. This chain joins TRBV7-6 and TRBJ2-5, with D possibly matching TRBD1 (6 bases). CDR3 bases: TGTGCCAGCGAACAGGGTATTGAAGAGACCCAGTACTTC. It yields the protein CASEQGIEETQYF.